The 28 T cell receptor beta chains below were found in one sample sequenced in a study of cytomegalovirus exposure and HLA in healthy donors. With 60 Vbeta and 13 Jbeta primers, the PCR was carried out. The protocol was immunoSEQ multiplex PCR, while the TCRdb copy is restricted to in-frame clones and leaves out a portion. Seen here are about 140,000 clones, around 10% observed once, and the top ten hold approximately 1.8%. The sample was PBMCs. The receptors were sampled from a male donor in good health and CMV-seronegative.

The chain is built from TRBV4-3 and TRBJ1-2, with TRBD1 matching 7 bases. The CDR3 extends over 16 amino acids. Germline V CDR1 and CDR2: LGHNA, YSLEER. J gave up 7 bases and V 0 bases, and 11 bases lay outside the gene matches. CDR3 sequence (DNA): TGCGCCAGCAGCCAAGAGACTAAGACAGGGAAGTCTGGCTACACCTTC. Its protein product is CASSQETKTGKSGYTF.

This clone was seen more than once but under ten times. J is TRBJ1-5 and V is TRBV4-3; D is perhaps TRBD1 (6 bases). Germline loops: CDR1 LGHNA, CDR2 YSLEER. V was clipped by 0 bases and J by 6 bases, with 12 bases between them. This CDR3 has 15 residues. The CDR3 coding sequence is TGCGCCAGCAGCCAAGAAGCCAGGGGCCCTCAGCCCCAGCATTTT. It specifies CASSQEARGPQPQHF.

The rearrangement uses TRBV19 and TRBJ1-5; D is perhaps TRBD1 (5 bases). Germline V lookup: CDR1 LNHDA, CDR2 SQIVND (reference sequence). The CDR3 has 16 residues. V lost 4 bases to trimming and J lost 7 bases, with 20 bases between them. CDR3 residues: CASSRTGKGKWQPQHF. The CDR3 DNA reads as TGTGCCAGTAGTAGAACAGGAAAAGGTAAGTGGCAGCCCCAGCATTTT.

This clone occurred a few times. The rearrangement links TRBV5-1 to TRBJ1-4; D gene unclear. In germline, CDR1 is SGHRS, CDR2 YFSETQ. The CDR3 consists of 16 residues. Trimming stripped 0 bases from V and 7 bases from J, with 16 bases between. The CDR3 loop reads CASSLVGMPASEKLFF. In DNA form, the CDR3 reads TGCGCCAGCAGCTTGGTCGGCATGCCGGCTAGTGAAAAACTGTTTTTT.

This clone was seen more than once but under ten times. The V and J genes are TRBV19 and TRBJ2-1, with 8 bases matching TRBD1. Germline V gene lookup returns CDR1 LNHDA and CDR2 SQIVND (reference sequence). V shed 4 bases, J shed 6 bases, and the junction held 5 bases outside the gene matches. The CDR3 extends over 14 amino acids. CDR3: CASSSRGLANEQFF. CDR3 nucleotide sequence: TGTGCCAGTAGTAGCAGGGGGCTCGCCAATGAGCAGTTCTTC.

This clone has just a few counts. The CDR3: CASSLKAQARGYTF. CDR3 in DNA: TGTGCCAGCAGCTTAAAGGCGCAGGCGAGAGGCTACACCTTC. The V gene is TRBV7-2, the J gene TRBJ1-2; D gene ambiguous. Germline CDR1 is SGHTA and CDR2 is FQGNSA. CDR3 length equals 14 residues. Trimming cost V 2 bases and J 8 bases, with 15 bases left between them. The full variable domain, rest sourced from reference TRBV7-2 and TRBJ1-2, is GAGVSQSPSNKVTEKGKDVELRCDPISGHTALYWYRQSLGQGLEFLIYFQGNSAPDKSGLPSDRFSAERTGGSVSTLTIQRTQQEDSAVYLCASSLKAQARGYTFGSGTRLTVV.

This clone has just a few counts. The genes are TRBV4-1 and TRBJ2-7; TRBD1 matches 12 bases. Germline trimming cut 5 bases from V and 6 bases from J; bases unmatched to any gene: 8. The CDR3 is 15 residues long. Germline lookup yields CDR1 MGHRA and CDR2 YSYEKL. In DNA form, the CDR3 reads TGCGCCAGCAGCTGGGAGGGGACAGGGGGCCCCGAGCAGTACTTC. Protein sequence: CASSWEGTGGPEQYF.

This clone was found a few times. The genes are TRBV9 and TRBJ1-3, with D hard to call. Germline loops: CDR1 SGDLS, CDR2 YYNGEE. This CDR3 has 16 residues. Trimming took 4 bases from V and 3 from J, leaving 17 bases between them. In DNA, the CDR3 is TGTGCCAGCAGCATGGAGGGCTTCGCATTTGGAAACACCATATATTTT. This encodes CASSMEGFAFGNTIYF.

The chain joins TRBV4-1 to TRBJ1-2; no reliable D call. CDR1 is MGHRA, CDR2 YSYEKL, per germline. CDR3 length: 15 residues. The V gene lost 1 base and the J gene lost 4 bases, with 13 bases spanning the gap. CDR3 bases: TGCGCCAGCAGCCAAGTTCCAAACGCGGGCTATGGCTACACCTTC. It encodes CASSQVPNAGYGYTF.

The chain has TRBV29-1 and TRBJ2-2, with D perhaps matching TRBD1 (6 bases). Germline V gene lookup returns CDR1 SQVTM and CDR2 ANQGSEA. The CDR3 sequence is 15 residues long. V was pared by 4 bases and J by 4 bases, with 16 bases between. CDR3 in DNA: TGCAGCGTTGTTCTAGGGGGAGTGCTCACCGGGGAGCTGTTTTTT. Encoded protein: CSVVLGGVLTGELFF.

The sample holds a few counts of this clone. J is TRBJ2-1 and V is TRBV19, with 9 bases identical to TRBD2. The germline gives CDR1 LNHDA, CDR2 SQIVND (reference sequence). The CDR3 has 18 residues. V lost 7 bases to trimming and J lost 0 bases; unmatched junction nucleotides: 13. The CDR3 sequence: CASTRGASGASSYNEQFF. Written as DNA, the CDR3 is TGTGCCAGTACAAGGGGGGCTAGCGGGGCCAGCTCCTACAATGAGCAGTTCTTC.

The sample holds a few counts of this clone. The CDR3 bases are TGTGCCAGCAGCTTGGCCCCCGACGGCGGGGATGGCTACACCTTC. Translating it yields CASSLAPDGGDGYTF. The J gene is TRBJ1-2, the V gene TRBV5-6; D unclear. Germline CDR1 SGHDT, CDR2 YYEEEE. Trimming removed 0 bases from V and 6 bases from J, with 15 bases in between. The CDR3 has 15 amino acids.

The gene calls are TRBV19 and TRBJ1-5, with 8 bases lining up with TRBD1. The V gene's germline CDR1 is LNHDA and CDR2 SQIVND (reference sequence). The CDR3 extends over 15 amino acids. With 6 bases clipped from V and 2 bases from J, the junction kept 6 bases outside the gene matches. The CDR3 reads CASSKTGVGNQPQHF. The CDR3 nucleotides read TGTGCCAGTAGCAAGACAGGGGTGGGCAATCAGCCCCAGCATTTT.

The rearrangement links TRBV4-3 to TRBJ2-1, with 8 bases fitting TRBD2. Germline assignment: CDR1 LGHNA and CDR2 YSLEER. V gave up 0 bases and J gave up 7 bases; unmatched junction bases: 5. This CDR3 is 15 amino acids long. The chain's CDR3 is CASSQESLAGNEQFF. Here the CDR3 DNA reads TGCGCCAGCAGCCAAGAGTCTCTAGCGGGTAATGAGCAGTTCTTC.

The rearrangement joins TRBV7-2 to TRBJ2-3; 9 positions agree with TRBD1. The CDR3 totals 16 residues. V gave up 4 bases and J gave up 4 bases; unmatched junction bases: 9. Germline lookup yields CDR1 SGHTA and CDR2 FQGNSA. CDR3 sequence reads: CASSSALGQGADTQYF. The CDR3 DNA reads as TGTGCCAGCAGCTCCGCCCTGGGACAGGGAGCAGATACGCAGTATTTT.

V usage is TRBV6-5 and J usage is TRBJ2-1; a possible D gene is TRBD2 (6 bases). V gave up 5 bases and J gave up 4 bases, with 12 bases separating them. The CDR3 is made up of 14 amino acids. The germline gives CDR1 MNHEY, CDR2 SVGAGI. Written as DNA, the CDR3 is TGTGCCAGCAGTCTGACTAGAGCTTACAATGAGCAGTTCTTC. It is translated as CASSLTRAYNEQFF.

A few counts support this clone. The chain carries TRBV9 and TRBJ2-7; 10 nucleotides align to TRBD2. J gave up 2 bases and V 4 bases, and 9 bases lay outside the gene matches. The CDR3 consists of 16 residues. The germline V gene has CDR1 SGDLS and CDR2 YYNGEE. CDR3 sequence: CASSPSGLAGAYEQYF. CDR3 nucleotides: TGTGCCAGCAGCCCGTCTGGGCTAGCGGGAGCCTACGAGCAGTACTTC.

The chain is built from TRBV21-1 and TRBJ2-2; the table's D gene call, TRBD2, was not cross checked with the DNA. TRBV21-1 is noted as a pseudogene. This CDR3 spans 16 amino acids. The CDR3 DNA sequence: TGTGCCAGCAGCAAAGCATTGATGAGTCGGGCCGGGGAGCTGTTTTTT. This translates into CASSKALMSRAGELFF.

The V call is TRBV9, the J call TRBJ2-5; 13 nucleotides align to TRBD2. Trimming took 5 bases from V and 1 from J; bases not matched to a gene: 5. CDR3 size: 16 residues. Germline values: CDR1 SGDLS, CDR2 YYNGEE. The CDR3, as DNA: TGTGCCAGCAGAGGTGGACTAGCGGGGGTCCAAGAGACCCAGTACTTC. This sequence encodes CASRGGLAGVQETQYF.

The table lists this clone with a few counts. The chain has TRBV18 and TRBJ2-7; D ambiguous. The germline V gene has CDR1 KGHSH and CDR2 LQKENI. With 2 bases removed from V and 0 bases from J, the gap between germline ends came to 8 bases. This CDR3 has 14 amino acids. CDR3 in DNA: TGTGCCAGCTCACCAAACAGCTTCTCCTACGAGCAGTACTTC. The encoded protein is CASSPNSFSYEQYF.

A few counts support this clone. Here the CDR3 omits its conserved ending phenylalanine or tryptophan, so a read error is the likely source. The limits of the CDR3 on the DNA are not certain, so only TCRdb's listed CDR3 is given. The CDR3 loop reads CASSFPQGAPSL. The V call is TRBV28, the J call TRBJ2-7; TRBD1 reflects the table's D call only, with no check against the DNA. The CDR3 extends over 12 residues, inclusive of both ends. Germline V gene lookup returns CDR1 MDHEN and CDR2 SYDVKM.

This chain connects TRBV7-2 to TRBJ2-4; the D gene is possibly TRBD1 (5 bases). The V gene's germline CDR1 is SGHTA and CDR2 FQGNSA. The CDR3 totals 14 residues. V was pared by 1 base and J by 6 bases, with 10 bases between. CDR3 sequence (DNA): TGTGCCAGCAGCTTAGGGGTCAGGGTAAACATTCAGTACTTC. Its protein product is CASSLGVRVNIQYF. Full variable domain (missing parts from reference TRBV7-2 and TRBJ2-4): GAGVSQSPSNKVTEKGKDVELRCDPISGHTALYWYRQSLGQGLEFLIYFQGNSAPDKSGLPSDRFSAERTGGSVSTLTIQRTQQEDSAVYLCASSLGVRVNIQYFGAGTRLSVL.

The chain couples TRBV5-1 to TRBJ2-4; the D is unclear. The CDR3 runs 16 residues. Germline lookup yields CDR1 SGHRS and CDR2 YFSETQ. Trimming pared 4 bases from V and 0 bases from J, leaving 14 bases between. CDR3 nucleotide sequence: TGCGCCAGCAGCCCTGTGTTATCACTAGCCAAAAACATTCAGTACTTC. Its translation is CASSPVLSLAKNIQYF.

This clone was seen more than once but under ten times. This sequence joins TRBV5-1 and TRBJ2-7, with 8 bases aligning to TRBD1. CDR3 length: 15 residues. The V segment lost 4 bases and the J segment 1 base; nucleotides outside the gene matches: 7. Germline values: CDR1 SGHRS, CDR2 YFSETQ. CDR3 DNA sequence: TGCGCCAGCAGCCACGGGACAGGCCCGTCCTACGAGCAGTACTTC. Its translation is CASSHGTGPSYEQYF.

This rearrangement joins TRBV6-5 to TRBJ2-4; TRBD2 agrees at 7 bases. J gave up 8 bases and V 6 bases, and 4 bases lay outside the gene matches. This CDR3 has 12 amino acids. Germline values: CDR1 MNHEY, CDR2 SVGAGI. The CDR3 sequence is CASRREGDIQYF. In DNA form, the CDR3 reads TGTGCCAGCAGGAGGGAGGGAGACATTCAGTACTTC.

The V and J genes are TRBV19 and TRBJ2-7; maybe TRBD2 (5 bases). Deletions cut 5 bases from V and 7 bases from J, with 18 bases between. Germline V CDR1 and CDR2: LNHDA, SQIVND (reference sequence). The CDR3 loop spans 14 amino acids. The CDR3 sequence: CASSELTPPGEQYF. The CDR3 nucleotides are TGTGCCAGTAGTGAACTAACCCCCCCGGGAGAGCAGTACTTC.

CDR3 coding DNA: TGTGCCAGCGATGGCAGTGAATCCTACGAGCAGTACTTC. Encoded protein: CASDGSESYEQYF. The V call is TRBV28, the J call TRBJ2-7; unclear D gene. V was pared by 8 bases and J by 1 base, with 12 bases between. This CDR3 is 13 amino acids long. Germline assignment: CDR1 MDHEN and CDR2 SYDVKM.

There are a few counts of this clone. V and J are TRBV6-5 and TRBJ2-7, with D unclear. The V and J ends lost 6 bases and 2 bases respectively, with 8 bases between them. The CDR3 covers 12 residues. Germline values: CDR1 MNHEY, CDR2 SVGAGI. In DNA, the CDR3 is TGTGCCAGCAGGCCTAGGCCCTACGAGCAGTACTTC. Its translation is CASRPRPYEQYF.